This is a list of T cell receptor beta chains from one sample in a study of CD8 T cells in ankylosing spondylitis. TCRdb re-analysed the 5' RACE reads in MiXCR, keeping a single row per CDR3 protein. This table has 40,000 or so distinct CDR3 sequences, about 3% appearing once. Material: blood, either unsorted or a sorted T cell fraction (not recorded which). The receptors originated from a male donor with ankylosing spondylitis or in good health (not recorded which). The CDR3 runs from the conserved cysteine through the conserved F or W. Fields, in order: clone size, J gene, D gene, V gene, CDR3 DNA, CDR3 protein. D genes are given only for firm matches. Clone size is not always given. Where it is, it says once, few, many or a class for expanded clones.

clone_size: many
j_call: TRBJ2-2
d_call: TRBD2
v_call: TRBV9
cdr3_nt: TGTGCCAGCAGCCCAGGACTAGCGCTGAACACCGGGGAGCTGTTTTTT
cdr3_aa: CASSPGLALNTGELFF

clone_size: .
j_call: TRBJ2-6
d_call: .
v_call: TRBV9
cdr3_nt: TGTGCCAGCAGCGGGTCCGACCGCTACTCTGGGGCCAACGTCCTGACTTTC
cdr3_aa: CASSGSDRYSGANVLTF

clone_size: many
j_call: TRBJ1-4
d_call: .
v_call: TRBV9
cdr3_nt: TGTGCCAGCACCAGAGGACTTGCAACTAATGAAAAACTGTTTTTT
cdr3_aa: CASTRGLATNEKLFF

clone_size: many
j_call: TRBJ2-5
d_call: .
v_call: TRBV9
cdr3_nt: TGTGCCAGCAGCGTAAGGGGGGACCCTATATCCCAAGAGACCCAGTACTTC
cdr3_aa: CASSVRGDPISQETQYF

clone_size: many
j_call: TRBJ1-3
d_call: .
v_call: TRBV9
cdr3_nt: TGTGCCAGCAGCGTAGCTGGTTTCTCTGGAAACACCATATATTTT
cdr3_aa: CASSVAGFSGNTIYF

clone_size: many
j_call: TRBJ1-1
d_call: TRBD1
v_call: TRBV9
cdr3_nt: TGTGCCAGCAGCGAGCCCCTGGGACAGCCTAACACTGAAGCTTTCTTT
cdr3_aa: CASSEPLGQPNTEAFF

clone_size: many
j_call: TRBJ1-6
d_call: TRBD1
v_call: TRBV9
cdr3_nt: TGTGCCAGCAGCGCCCAGAGCGTCACGGGACAGGGGTTTGGGTCACCCCTCCACTTT
cdr3_aa: CASSAQSVTGQGFGSPLHF

clone_size: many
j_call: TRBJ2-1
d_call: TRBD1
v_call: TRBV9
cdr3_nt: TGTGCCAGCAGCCCCCGGACAGGCCTCTCCTACAATGAGCAGTTCTTC
cdr3_aa: CASSPRTGLSYNEQFF

clone_size: many
j_call: TRBJ2-1
d_call: TRBD2
v_call: TRBV9
cdr3_nt: TGTGCCAGCAGCGTAGACCTAGCGGGGGACAGGATTAACAATGAGCAGTTCTTC
cdr3_aa: CASSVDLAGDRINNEQFF

clone_size: many
j_call: TRBJ2-5
d_call: .
v_call: TRBV9
cdr3_nt: TGTGCCAGCAGCGTAGCTACTGGCGAACAAGAGACCCAGTACTTC
cdr3_aa: CASSVATGEQETQYF

clone_size: many
j_call: TRBJ1-6
d_call: .
v_call: TRBV9
cdr3_nt: TGTGCCAGCAGCGTAGAGGGCTGGAATAATTCACCCCTCCACTTT
cdr3_aa: CASSVEGWNNSPLHF

clone_size: many
j_call: TRBJ2-3
d_call: TRBD1
v_call: TRBV10-3
cdr3_nt: TGTGCCATCAGTTGGACAGGATACACAGATACGCAGTATTTT
cdr3_aa: CAISWTGYTDTQYF

clone_size: many
j_call: TRBJ2-3
d_call: TRBD2
v_call: TRBV9
cdr3_nt: TGTGCCAGCAGCTTCACGGCAGCGGGAGGCACAGATACGCAGTATTTT
cdr3_aa: CASSFTAAGGTDTQYF

clone_size: few
j_call: TRBJ2-3
d_call: .
v_call: TRBV9
cdr3_nt: TGTGCCAGCAGCGTAGCTCCGATGGGCACAGATACGCAGTATTTT
cdr3_aa: CASSVAPMGTDTQYF

clone_size: many
j_call: TRBJ2-1
d_call: TRBD1
v_call: TRBV9
cdr3_nt: TGTGCCAGCAGCCCCCACGGACAGGGTTCTTACAATGAGCAGTTCTTC
cdr3_aa: CASSPHGQGSYNEQFF

clone_size: many
j_call: TRBJ1-1
d_call: .
v_call: TRBV9
cdr3_nt: TGTGCCAGCAGCGTAGAGGCGGGGAACACTGAAGCTTTCTTT
cdr3_aa: CASSVEAGNTEAFF

clone_size: many
j_call: TRBJ2-2
d_call: .
v_call: TRBV9
cdr3_nt: TGTGCCAGCAGCCCCCACGGGTCCGGGGAGCTGTTTTTT
cdr3_aa: CASSPHGSGELFF

clone_size: .
j_call: TRBJ2-1
d_call: TRBD2
v_call: TRBV9
cdr3_nt: TGTGCCAGCAGCGAGCTACTAGCGGGTACCTACAATGAGCAGCTCTTC
cdr3_aa: CASSELLAGTYNEQLF

clone_size: many
j_call: TRBJ2-1
d_call: TRBD2
v_call: TRBV9
cdr3_nt: TGTGCCAGCAGCGTAGAACTAGCGGGTTTCAATGAGCAGTTCTTC
cdr3_aa: CASSVELAGFNEQFF

clone_size: many
j_call: TRBJ1-4
d_call: .
v_call: TRBV9
cdr3_nt: TGTGCCAGCAGCGTAGGCGCCGGACGCAGTGAAAAACTGTTTTTT
cdr3_aa: CASSVGAGRSEKLFF